This T cell receptor (beta chain) was obtained from a study of T cell repertoires in cytomegalovirus infection. About the study: Public TCR beta signatures provided an indication of both CMV infection and a matching HLA type.

General observations from the study: Clonotype analysis showed dominance of the ex vivo response by HLA-C-restricted CMV-specific TCR beta clonotypes. Public TCR beta family frequency separated CMV-and-HLA carriers, including in an independent cohort.

In this sample, this clonotype turned up a few times. Its antigen is as yet unknown. TCRdb re-analysed the reads in MiXCR, keeping a single row per CDR3 protein. Among approximately 630,000 distinct CDR3 sequences listed, 24% were seen once. Trimming pared 3 bases from V and 10 bases from J, leaving 7 bases between. CDR3 length equals 10 residues. From germline, CDR1 is SQVTM and CDR2 ANQGSEA. The sample taken for sequencing was CD8+ T cells from PBMCs. This sequence was found in a human donor in good health (CMV status not recorded). Some clones in this sample may be carry-over from other donors' samples. J is TRBJ2-1 and V is TRBV29-1; D remains ambiguous. The CDR3 region has the DNA TGCAGCGTTGAGGAACTAGAGCAGTTCTTC. It codes for CSVEELEQFF.